These 15 T cell receptor beta chains were sequenced from one sample in a study of CD8+CD57+ T cells in acquired aplastic anemia. CDR3 and TCR beta VDJ profiling relied on a genomic DNA template. TCRdb ran MiXCR on the reads and lists one entry per CDR3 protein. The profile shows 210,000 or so distinct CDR3 sequences, about half of them singletons. In patients chosen for sequencing, flow cytometry had shown CD8+CD57+ cell expansion. Sequencing input: sorted CD4+, CD8+, or CD8+CD57+ T cells (not recorded which) from PBMCs. These receptors came from a human donor with aplastic anemia.

The chain employs TRBV24-1 and TRBJ1-2; TRBD1 matches 8 bases. The CDR3 runs 13 residues. CDR1 and CDR2 from the germline V gene are KGHDR and SFDVKD. The V segment lost 5 bases and the J segment 7 bases; nucleotides outside the gene matches: 5. The CDR3 nucleotides read TGTGCCACCAGTGGGGGACAGGTCTTTGGCTACACCTTC. Protein product: CATSGGQVFGYTF.

This clonotype was seen ten or more times. This chain joins TRBV6-1 and TRBJ2-7, with a weak D call TRBD1 (6 bases). The germline V gene has CDR1 MNHNS and CDR2 SASEGT. Trimming cost V 4 bases and J 1 base, with 14 bases left between them. The CDR3 covers 15 residues. The CDR3 sequence is CASSVNRVESYEQYF. DNA of the CDR3: TGTGCCAGCAGTGTGAACAGGGTCGAATCCTACGAGCAGTACTTC.

This chain links TRBV20-1 with TRBJ2-1; a weak D match, TRBD1 (6 bases). The germline V gene encodes CDR1 DFQATT and CDR2 SNEGSKA (reference sequence). The CDR3 spans 19 residues. V lost 2 bases and J 4 bases, leaving 27 bases between the germline ends. The CDR3 DNA is TGCAGTGCTAGACCAAGGGAAAGGCAGGGGTCGGCCTTATACAATGAGCAGTTCTTC. This gives the protein CSARPRERQGSALYNEQFF.

This clonotype was detected a few times. Since the CDR3 does not end with the conserved phenylalanine or tryptophan, this likely comes from a read error. The chain combines TRBV7-3 with TRBJ2-5, with a weak D call TRBD1 (6 bases). The CDR3 runs 14 residues. Germline V CDR1 and CDR2: SGHTA, FQGTGA. V was clipped by 5 bases and J by 4 bases, with 14 bases between them. The DNA of the CDR3 is TGTGCCAGCAGCCCCCAGGACAGCCGAGAGACCCAGTACTCC. Translated, it gives CASSPQDSRETQYS.

This chain joins TRBV7-2 and TRBJ1-3; TRBD1 aligns across 8 bases. Germline CDR1 is SGHTA and CDR2 is FQGNSA. The CDR3 has 15 residues. V shed 5 bases and J 2 bases; nucleotides not matched to a gene: 5. The CDR3 DNA sequence: TGTGCCAGCAGCGAACGGACAGGGCCTGGAAACACCATATATTTT. Translating gives CASSERTGPGNTIYF.

V gene TRBV14 combines with J gene TRBJ2-1; D remains unclear. Trimming pared 4 bases from V and 12 bases from J, leaving 16 bases between. CDR1 is SGHDN and CDR2 is FVKESK in the germline V gene. The CDR3 spans 13 residues. As DNA, the CDR3 is TGTGCCAGCAGCCGATTTGACCTGTCTACGCAGTTCTTC. It codes for CASSRFDLSTQFF.

With respect to this clonotype: This may be a read error, as it is one base from a much larger clone. The chain links TRBV5-1 to TRBJ1-4; no clear D gene. The CDR3 has 16 residues. Per germline, CDR1 SGHRS and CDR2 YFSETQ. This CDR3 is CVSSSHTVGTNEKLFF. The DNA for the CDR3 is TGCGTCAGCAGCTCCCATACCGTCGGGACTAATGAAAAACTGTTTTTT.

This chain links TRBV6-2 or TRBV6-3 with TRBJ1-2; weak D call: TRBD1 (6 bases). The germline V gene has CDR1 MNHEY and CDR2 SVGEGT. The CDR3 runs to 13 residues. V was clipped by 5 bases and J by 6 bases, with 13 bases between them. The CDR3 DNA follows: TGTGCCAGCAGTCAGTGGACAGATAATGGCTACACCTTC. It yields the protein CASSQWTDNGYTF.

There are many counts of this clonotype. CDR3: CASSSGGGIQGYTF. Here the CDR3 DNA reads TGTGCCAGCAGTTCCGGAGGGGGCATACAAGGCTACACCTTC. The chain carries TRBV12-3 or TRBV12-4 and TRBJ1-2; 7 positions match TRBD1. The junction had 10 bases not matched to a gene; V was cut back by 4 bases and J by 8 bases. The CDR3 has 14 residues.

The table lists this clonotype with a few counts. The CDR3 region is CASRPRLITNTDTQYF. CDR3 bases: TGTGCCAGCAGGCCCAGACTCATTACTAACACAGATACGCAGTATTTT. V usage is TRBV28 and J usage is TRBJ2-3; D remains unclear. Germline V gene sequence: CDR1 MDHEN, CDR2 SYDVKM. The CDR3 runs 16 residues. Trimming took off 6 bases at V and 2 bases at J, with 18 bases between the two ends.

This clonotype was recorded many times. The J gene is TRBJ1-1, the V gene TRBV12-3 or TRBV12-4; D remains unclear. The CDR3 loop spans 14 amino acids. The ends were cut back, 4 bases at V and 4 bases at J, with 13 bases in the middle. CDR3 in amino acids: CASSSSRAGTEAFF. The CDR3 DNA sequence: TGTGCCAGCAGTTCCAGCCGGGCGGGCACTGAAGCTTTCTTT.

This clonotype was seen ten or more times. The J gene is TRBJ1-2, the V gene TRBV20-1; the D is unclear. The germline V and J ends were trimmed by 5 bases and 4 bases, with 11 bases remaining between them. The CDR3 loop spans 12 amino acids. Germline loops: CDR1 DFQATT, CDR2 SNEGSKA (reference sequence). Here the CDR3 DNA reads TGCAGTGCTTCCCGCCGGAGCTATGGCTACACCTTC. Translating it yields CSASRRSYGYTF.

This chain uses TRBV6-1 with TRBJ1-3, with D perhaps TRBD1 (5 bases). The germline V and J ends were trimmed by 7 bases and 3 bases, with 7 bases remaining between them. The germline V gene encodes CDR1 MNHNS and CDR2 SASEGT. The CDR3 extends over 12 amino acids. CDR3 in DNA: TGTGCCAGCATGGGGGGTGGAAACACCATATATTTT. Its translation is CASMGGGNTIYF.

This chain joins TRBV20-1 and TRBJ2-5; D may be TRBD2 (5 bases). The V end was cut by 7 bases, the J end by 5 bases, with 8 bases between. Germline V CDR1 and CDR2: DFQATT, SNEGSKA (reference sequence). CDR3 length: 10 amino acids. This CDR3 reads CSVALETQYF. The CDR3 DNA reads TGCAGTGTAGCGTTGGAGACCCAGTACTTC.

About this clonotype itself: A much more abundant neighbour one base away suggests this may be a read error. The chain carries TRBV12-3 or TRBV12-4 and TRBJ2-3; 10 nucleotides line up with TRBD2. The CDR3 consists of 15 residues. The trim removed 2 bases at V and 4 bases at J, leaving 3 bases unmatched. CDR3 sequence: CASSLWTSGADTQYF. In DNA, the CDR3 is TGTGCCAGCAGTTTATGGACTAGCGGAGCAGATACGCAGTATTTT.